This paragraph covers one T cell receptor (beta chain) sequence. The antigen is not known. This sample is drawn from a study of T cells in Graves' hyperthyroidism and ophthalmopathy. Overall study context: At initial diagnosis, before any treatment had begun, peripheral blood was obtained.

General study results and limits: Most thyroid-expanded clonotypes above 0.001 were also found in blood. Ophthalmopathy was told apart from stable hyperthyroidism by a 13 V-J model.

Together with thyroid ultrasound, orbital computed tomography, serum thyroxine and TRAb, clinical symptoms were used for diagnoses. The V gene end was trimmed by 4 bases and the J gene end by 3 bases; junction bases not matched to a gene: 9. Germline loops: CDR1 MGHRA, CDR2 YSYEKL. The CDR3 is 17 residues long. TCR beta CDR3 sequences were amplified from RNA transcripts. RT-PCR in the first round (using the HTBI primer set) targeted the TCR CDR3. TCRdb reprocessed the multiplex PCR reads via MiXCR and lists one record per CDR3 protein. The sample consists of hundreds of thousands of distinct CDR3 sequences, over 12% of them appearing once.

The specimen was blood. The clonotype comes from a man aged 18 to 35 with Graves' ophthalmopathy. J is TRBJ1-5 and V is TRBV4-1; 10 bases align to TRBD1. The CDR3 coding sequence is TGCGCCAGCAGCCGAGATCCGGGACAGGGGAACAATCAGCCCCAGCATTTT. It translates to CASSRDPGQGNNQPQHF.